What follows is one T cell receptor beta chain and its context. This entry is derived from a study of blood T cell repertoires in COVID-19. Assay used: immunoSEQ multiplex PCR; TCRdb lists only in-frame clones, some missing. The table lists 30,000 to 35,000 clones, 83% of them singletons. V was trimmed by 5 bases and J by 3 bases, leaving 10 bases between them. From germline, CDR1 is SQVTM and CDR2 ANQGSEA. This CDR3 region has 13 residues. Sequencing was performed on peripheral blood. The chain carries TRBV29-1 and TRBJ2-2, with D possibly TRBD2 on 5 matching bases. This clonotype was sampled from a man aged 50 to 60 with acute or convalescent COVID-19. The CDR3 sequence is CSVYSGYTGELFF. CDR3 DNA sequence: TGCAGCGTTTATTCGGGGTACACCGGGGAGCTGTTTTTT.